This entry lists 16 T cell receptor beta chains sequenced from one sample in a study of shared clonotypes between healthy human individuals. CD8 cells classed as naive were CD45RO-negative and positively selected for CCR7, excluding terminally differentiated effector memory CD45RA+ cells. Only in-frame clones appear in the TCRdb table, and some are missing; sequencing was by immunoSEQ multiplex PCR. The sample lists about 1,800,000 clones, about 95% occurring once. Sequenced input: naive CD8+ T cells sorted from blood. The receptors were sampled from a man younger than 30 in good health.

The chain combines TRBV4-1 with TRBJ2-3; 12 nucleotides align to TRBD2. The CDR3 runs 16 residues. J lost 5 bases, V lost 1 base, and 4 bases had no gene match. In germline, CDR1 is MGHRA, CDR2 YSYEKL. CDR3 sequence reads: CASSQATSGGLDTQYF. CDR3 nucleotides: TGCGCCAGCAGCCAAGCGACTAGCGGGGGTTTAGATACGCAGTATTTT.

The J gene is TRBJ2-5, the V gene TRBV9; 7 nucleotides align to TRBD2. CDR1 and CDR2 (germline): SGDLS, YYNGEE. CDR3 length equals 15 residues. Germline trimming cut 1 base from V and 2 bases from J; bases unmatched to any gene: 5. The CDR3 DNA is TGTGCCAGCAGCGTACTGGGGGGGTTACAAGAGACCCAGTACTTC. Its protein is CASSVLGGLQETQYF.

The chain combines TRBV11-2 with TRBJ2-2, with TRBD2 matching over 7 bases. Germline V gives CDR1 SGHAT, CDR2 FQNNGV. The V gene end was trimmed by 1 base and the J gene end by 5 bases; junction bases not matched to a gene: 16. This CDR3 has 19 amino acids. The CDR3 region is CASSLGTSRGLSITGELFF. CDR3 DNA sequence: TGTGCCAGCAGCTTAGGGACAAGCCGGGGACTATCGATTACCGGGGAGCTGTTTTTT. Complete variable domain (other parts from reference TRBV11-2 and TRBJ2-2): EAGVAQSPRYKIIEKRQSVAFWCNPISGHATLYWYQQILGQGPKLLIQFQNNGVVDDSQLPKDRFSAERLKGVDSTLKIQPAKLEDSAVYLCASSLGTSRGLSITGELFFGEGSRLTVL.

The chain uses TRBV5-1 and TRBJ2-3; D is uncertain. V gave up 3 bases and J gave up 4 bases, with 21 bases separating them. CDR1 and CDR2 (germline): SGHRS, YFSETQ. The CDR3 totals 17 residues. DNA of the CDR3: TGCGCCAGCAGCTCCCCCCCGGTTTTATCCGAGCCAGATACGCAGTATTTT. Translated: CASSSPPVLSEPDTQYF.

The gene calls are TRBV9 and TRBJ1-6, with 9 bases aligning to TRBD1. Germline V CDR1 and CDR2: SGDLS, YYNGEE. With V trimmed by 3 bases and J by 9 bases, 7 bases remained unmatched. This CDR3 has 15 residues. CDR3 region: CASSEGGQGSSPLHF. In nucleotides, the CDR3 is TGTGCCAGCAGCGAGGGGGGACAGGGCAGTTCACCCCTCCACTTT.

With regard to this clone: Different DNA sequences within this sample yield the same CDR3. The J gene is TRBJ2-4, the V gene TRBV6-6; D is perhaps TRBD2 (5 bases). CDR1 and CDR2 from the germline V gene are MNHNY and SVGAGI (reference sequence). V dropped 1 base and J dropped 8 bases, with 12 bases sitting between them. This CDR3 spans 14 amino acids. This CDR3 is CASSYYGPGDIQYF. DNA for the CDR3: TGTGCCAGCAGTTACTATGGGCCCGGGGACATTCAGTACTTC.

The CDR3 loop is CASSVEGRGDDTQYF. The CDR3 bases are TGTGCCAGCAGCGTAGAGGGCAGGGGCGACGATACGCAGTATTTT. This rearrangement joins TRBV9 to TRBJ2-3; D might be TRBD1 (6 bases). The CDR3 contains 15 residues. Germline V gene sequence: CDR1 SGDLS, CDR2 YYNGEE. V dropped 0 bases and J dropped 6 bases, with 14 bases sitting between them.

J is TRBJ2-2 and V is TRBV4-3, with 7 bases that match TRBD2. The CDR3 totals 17 residues. V was pared by 2 bases and J by 9 bases, with 15 bases of the junction left unmatched. CDR1 is LGHNA, CDR2 YSLEER, per germline. The CDR3 sequence is CASSQYEMLGGPRELFF. The CDR3 nucleotides are TGCGCCAGCAGCCAATACGAAATGCTGGGAGGGCCTAGGGAGCTGTTTTTT.

This chain uses TRBV7-8 with TRBJ2-1; 7 positions agree with TRBD1. Germline V gives CDR1 SGHVS, CDR2 FQNEAQ. Trimming took 0 bases from V and 4 from J; bases not matched to a gene: 9. This CDR3 region has 17 residues. The CDR3, as DNA: TGTGCCAGCAGCTTAGCGCTCAAAGGGGGCTTATACAATGAGCAGTTCTTC. This sequence encodes CASSLALKGGLYNEQFF.

The CDR3 DNA follows: TGTGCCAGCAGTTACTCGACTGGCCCGAATGAAAAACTGTTTTTT. It encodes CASSYSTGPNEKLFF. The rearrangement links TRBV6-5 to TRBJ1-4; D uncertain. In germline, CDR1 is MNHEY, CDR2 SVGAGI. V was clipped by 0 bases and J by 5 bases, with 10 bases between them. The CDR3 is 15 amino acids.

The chain links TRBV19 to TRBJ1-4; D is ambiguous. Germline CDR1 LNHDA, CDR2 SQIVND (reference sequence). V was shortened by 2 bases and J by 6 bases, with 13 bases between the two germline ends. CDR3 length: 15 amino acids. The CDR3 nucleotides read TGTGCCAGTAGTATACTGGGCCAGCCCCATGAAAAACTGTTTTTT. It encodes CASSILGQPHEKLFF.

V gene TRBV4-3 combines with J gene TRBJ1-4, with a possible D match to TRBD1 (5 bases). V was pared by 4 bases and J by 5 bases, with 23 bases between. The length of the CDR3 is 18 residues. In germline, CDR1 is LGHNA, CDR2 YSLEER. This chain's CDR3 is CASSRGKLAGVGNEKLFF. The CDR3 bases are TGCGCCAGCAGCCGGGGGAAACTCGCGGGGGTGGGGAATGAAAAACTGTTTTTT.

In this sample, this clone turned up once. The rearrangement links TRBV7-9 to TRBJ1-2; D remains unclear. Germline-derived CDR1 and CDR2 are SEHNR and FQNEAQ (reference sequence). The CDR3 is 15 amino acids. Trimming removed 7 bases at V and 7 bases at J, with 22 bases between. The chain's CDR3 is CASTSPREGRLGYTF. CDR3 nucleotide sequence: TGTGCCAGCACCTCGCCGAGAGAGGGAAGACTTGGCTACACCTTC.

The CDR3 sequence: CASSNLGGGTQETQYF. DNA of the CDR3: TGTGCCAGCAGCAACCTTGGGGGGGGCACCCAAGAGACCCAGTACTTC. The chain joins TRBV7-8 to TRBJ2-5; possibly TRBD2 for D (7 bases). V was cut by 5 bases and J by 1 base, with 17 bases left in between. The germline V gene has CDR1 SGHVS and CDR2 FQNEAQ. The CDR3 loop spans 16 amino acids.

The CDR3 here is CASSLGVSSYNEQFF. In DNA form, the CDR3 reads TGTGCCAGCAGCCTGGGAGTAAGCTCCTACAATGAGCAGTTCTTC. This rearrangement joins TRBV25-1 to TRBJ2-1; possible D gene TRBD2, 5 bases. V lost 6 bases to trimming and J lost 0 bases, with 12 bases between them. Germline assignment: CDR1 MGHDK and CDR2 SYGVNS. The CDR3 has 15 residues.

The chain links TRBV10-3 to TRBJ2-5; no definite D call. V was shortened by 2 bases and J by 4 bases, with 11 bases between the two germline ends. This CDR3 contains 14 residues. Germline loops: CDR1 ENHRY, CDR2 SYGVKD. In DNA, the CDR3 is TGTGCCATCAGTGAGGGAATCTCAAGAGAGACCCAGTACTTC. It specifies CAISEGISRETQYF.